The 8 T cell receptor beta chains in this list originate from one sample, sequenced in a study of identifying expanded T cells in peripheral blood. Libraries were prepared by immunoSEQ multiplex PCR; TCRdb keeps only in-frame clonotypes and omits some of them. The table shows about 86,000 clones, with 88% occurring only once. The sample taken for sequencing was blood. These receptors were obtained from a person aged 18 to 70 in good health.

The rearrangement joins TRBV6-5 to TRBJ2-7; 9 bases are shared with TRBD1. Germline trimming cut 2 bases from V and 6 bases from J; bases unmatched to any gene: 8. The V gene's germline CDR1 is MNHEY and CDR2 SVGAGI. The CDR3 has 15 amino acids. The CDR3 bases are TGTGCCAGCAGTTACACGAAAGACAGGGGGGGCGAGCAGTACTTC. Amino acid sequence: CASSYTKDRGGEQYF.

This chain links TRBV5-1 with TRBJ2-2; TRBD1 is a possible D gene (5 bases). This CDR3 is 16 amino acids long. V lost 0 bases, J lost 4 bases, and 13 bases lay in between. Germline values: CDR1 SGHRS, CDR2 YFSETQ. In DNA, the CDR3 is TGCGCCAGCAGCTTGGGGACATCAGCTGGCACCGGGGAGCTGTTTTTT. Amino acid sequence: CASSLGTSAGTGELFF.

The CDR3: CASSLWTASPLHF. For the CDR3, the DNA is TGTGCCAGCAGCTTGTGGACAGCTTCACCCCTCCACTTT. This chain links TRBV5-6 with TRBJ1-6; D perhaps matches TRBD1 (6 bases). The CDR3 is 13 residues long. CDR1 SGHDT and CDR2 YYEEEE come from the germline V gene. The V end lost 1 base, the J end lost 9 bases, and 8 bases lay between the germline ends. Supplemented by reference TRBV5-6 and TRBJ1-6, the full variable domain reads DAGVTQSPTHLIKTRGQQVTLRCSPKSGHDTVSWYQQALGQGPQFIFQYYEEEERQRGNFPDRFSGHQFPNYSSELNVNALLLGDSALYLCASSLWTASPLHFGNGTRLTVT.

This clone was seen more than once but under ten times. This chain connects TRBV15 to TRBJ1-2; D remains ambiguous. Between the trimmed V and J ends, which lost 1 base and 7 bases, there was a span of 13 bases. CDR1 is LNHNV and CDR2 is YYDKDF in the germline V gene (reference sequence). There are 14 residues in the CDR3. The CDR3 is CATSRAVPAIGYTF. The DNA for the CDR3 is TGTGCCACCAGCAGAGCAGTTCCGGCCATTGGCTACACCTTC.

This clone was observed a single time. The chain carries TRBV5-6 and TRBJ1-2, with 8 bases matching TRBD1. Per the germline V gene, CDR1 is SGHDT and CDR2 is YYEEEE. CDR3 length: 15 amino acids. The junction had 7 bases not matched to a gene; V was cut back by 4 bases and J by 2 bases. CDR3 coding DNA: TGTGCCAGCAGCGGGACAGGACGGCCCAACTATGGCTACACCTTC. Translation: CASSGTGRPNYGYTF. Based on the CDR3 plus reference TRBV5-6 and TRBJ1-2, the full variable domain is DAGVTQSPTHLIKTRGQQVTLRCSPKSGHDTVSWYQQALGQGPQFIFQYYEEEERQRGNFPDRFSGHQFPNYSSELNVNALLLGDSALYLCASSGTGRPNYGYTFGSGTRLTVV.

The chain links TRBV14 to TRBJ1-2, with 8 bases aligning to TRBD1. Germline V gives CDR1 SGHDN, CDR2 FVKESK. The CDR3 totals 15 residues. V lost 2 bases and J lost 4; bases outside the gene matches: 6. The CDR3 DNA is TGTGCCAGCAGCCAACAGGGGGCCAGTCTCTATGGCTACACCTTC. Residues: CASSQQGASLYGYTF.

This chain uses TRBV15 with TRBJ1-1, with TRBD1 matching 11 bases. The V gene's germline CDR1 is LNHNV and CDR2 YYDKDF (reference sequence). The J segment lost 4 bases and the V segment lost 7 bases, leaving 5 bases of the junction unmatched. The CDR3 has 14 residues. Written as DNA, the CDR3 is TGTGCCACCACCTCCGGGACAGGGGGCACTGAAGCTTTCTTT. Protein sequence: CATTSGTGGTEAFF.

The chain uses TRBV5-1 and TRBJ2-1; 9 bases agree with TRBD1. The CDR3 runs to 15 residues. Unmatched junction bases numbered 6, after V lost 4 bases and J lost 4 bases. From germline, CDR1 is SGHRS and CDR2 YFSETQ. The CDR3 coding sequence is TGCGCCAGCAGCCCGGACAGGGGAAATTACAATGAGCAGTTCTTC. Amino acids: CASSPDRGNYNEQFF.